This TCR beta chain was identified during a study of shared clonotypes between healthy human individuals. General study findings and limits: Generation probabilities were higher for clonotypes shared across all four sorted-subset donors than for unshared ones. Genetic and exposure-history diversity was limited by the few donors.

This CDR3 spans 14 amino acids. Per the germline V gene, CDR1 is SGHRS and CDR2 is YFSETQ. The germline V and J ends were trimmed by 0 bases and 6 bases, with 12 bases remaining between them. Generated by immunoSEQ multiplex PCR, the TCRdb table keeps only in-frame clones and is missing some. The repertoire holds over a million clones, with roughly 96% as singletons. As regards this clone: Its antigen is as yet unknown.

The chain is built from TRBV5-1 and TRBJ1-2; D remains unclear. This TCR derives from a man aged 25 to 45 in good health. Sequencing used naive CD4+ T cells sorted from blood. The subset here: CD45RA+ positively selected. In DNA, the CDR3 is TGCGCCAGCAGCTTGGATGGGGTTTCGGATGGCTACACCTTC. Its translation: CASSLDGVSDGYTF.